The present T cell receptor (beta chain) was sequenced within a study of T-cell memory formation after mild COVID-19. The germline V gene has CDR1 ENHRY and CDR2 SYGVKD. CDR3 length: 15 amino acids. The V and J ends lost 3 bases and 9 bases respectively, with 21 bases between them. Study findings and constraints: Clones shrinking from day 15 to 85 showed even CD4/CD8 mixes; later expanders tilted CD4+.

A single record per CDR3 protein comes from TCRdb applying MiXCR to the 5' RACE reads. The sample comprises about 1,600 distinct CDR3 sequences, roughly 60% of which are singletons, and around 9.2% rests with the top ten. In this sample, this clonotype is large. Antigen: not known. Sample: PBMCs or a T cell subset sorted from them (not recorded which). The chain is built from TRBV10-3 and TRBJ2-7; tentatively, D is TRBD2 (5 bases). The sequence was collected from an adult who had mild COVID-19 (a few samples of this study predate the infection). Cell type and time point are not known. This CDR3 reads CAISDLASPPNGQYF. CDR3 nucleotide sequence: TGTGCCATCAGTGACCTAGCCTCACCCCCAAACGGGCAGTACTTC.